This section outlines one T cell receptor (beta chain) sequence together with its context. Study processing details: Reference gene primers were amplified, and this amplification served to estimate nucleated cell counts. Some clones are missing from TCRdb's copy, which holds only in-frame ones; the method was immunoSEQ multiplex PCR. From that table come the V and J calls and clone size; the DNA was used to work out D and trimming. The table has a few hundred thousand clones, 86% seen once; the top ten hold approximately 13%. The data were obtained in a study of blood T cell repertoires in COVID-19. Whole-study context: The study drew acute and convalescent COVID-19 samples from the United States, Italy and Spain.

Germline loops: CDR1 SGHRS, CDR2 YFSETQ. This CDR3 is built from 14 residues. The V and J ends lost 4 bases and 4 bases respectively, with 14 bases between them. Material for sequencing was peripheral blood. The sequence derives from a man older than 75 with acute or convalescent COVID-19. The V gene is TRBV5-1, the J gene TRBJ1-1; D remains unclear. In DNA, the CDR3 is TGCGCCAGCAGCACCCAAGCAGAGGTCACTGAAGCTTTCTTT. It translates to CASSTQAEVTEAFF.